These T cell receptor beta chains were read from a single sample in a study of blood T cells in healthy people across ages. TCRdb used MiXCR to reprocess the 5' RACE reads, holding one entry per CDR3 protein. In the table there are about 730,000 distinct CDR3 sequences, 43% of which are singletons. Sequencing was carried out using blood. The receptors derive from a woman in her sixties or seventies in good health. CDR3s include the opening cysteine and the closing phenylalanine or tryptophan. D genes are given only for firm matches. Size is omitted from some rows. Given values are once, few, many or a class for expanded clones.

TGTGCCAGCAGCTTAGAAGGGGTCCCCTACGAGCAGTACTTC CASSLEGVPYEQYF TRBV7-9 many TRBJ2-7 .
TGTGCCAGCAGCTTAGGGCTACAGCCCCAGCATTTT CASSLGLQPQHF TRBV7-9 . TRBJ1-5 .
TGTGCCAGCAGTAGAGGGGGCTCCCTTGATGAGCAGTTCTTC CASSRGGSLDEQFF TRBV6-5 . TRBJ2-1 TRBD1
TGTGCCAGCAGCTTCACAGGGGGCGGGTTAGATACGCAGTATTTT CASSFTGGGLDTQYF TRBV7-2 few TRBJ2-3 TRBD1
TGTGCCAGCACCCCAGCGGGAGGTAGTAGTGATACCGGGGAGCTGTTTTTT CASTPAGGSSDTGELFF TRBV12-3/TRBV12-4 . TRBJ2-2 TRBD2
TGTGCCAGCAGCCCCTATGTCACACCACTAGCGGGAGAGGATGGGGGCACAGATACGCAGTATTTT CASSPYVTPLAGEDGGTDTQYF TRBV4-2 . TRBJ2-3 TRBD2
TGCAGCGTTCGGCTAGCTTCGGATACGCAGTATTTT CSVRLASDTQYF TRBV29-1 many TRBJ2-3 .
TGTGCCAGCAGCAGGGACAGGGGGCCTGGAAACACCATATATTTT CASSRDRGPGNTIYF TRBV7-2 . TRBJ1-3 TRBD1
TGCGCCAGCAGCCAAGTCAGGAGCGGCTACAATGAGCAGTTCTTC CASSQVRSGYNEQFF TRBV4-3 many TRBJ2-1 .
TGCAGCGTTTTCGGTGAAGAGCAGTACTTC CSVFGEEQYF TRBV29-1 many TRBJ2-7 .
TGTGCCAGCAGCGTACAGGGGGCGCTGAATCAGCCCCAGCATTTT CASSVQGALNQPQHF TRBV7-2 . TRBJ1-5 TRBD1
TGTGCCAGCAGCCCCCGACTAGATCGCGAGCAGTACTTC CASSPRLDREQYF TRBV9 . TRBJ2-7 .
TGCGCCAGCAGCTTGGAAGCGGGAGGGCAAGAGACCCAGTACTTC CASSLEAGGQETQYF TRBV5-1 few TRBJ2-5 TRBD2
TGCAGCGTTGAAGGGACAGGGGGAAATAGCGCCTCCTACGAGCAGTACTTC CSVEGTGGNSASYEQYF TRBV29-1 many TRBJ2-7 TRBD1
TGTGCCATACTCCACGCAGCGGGACCACATACCACAGATACGCAGTATTTT CAILHAAGPHTTDTQYF TRBV12-3/TRBV12-4 . TRBJ2-3 TRBD2
TGCGCCAGCAGCCAAGGGATCCTAACGATCAATGAGCAGTTCTTC CASSQGILTINEQFF TRBV4-3 . TRBJ2-1 .
TGTGCCACCAGCAGCCGGGACGGTCCCTACGAGCAGTACTTC CATSSRDGPYEQYF TRBV15 . TRBJ2-7 .
TGCGCCAGCAGCTTGGCACAGGGGAGCGGGGAGCTGTTTTTT CASSLAQGSGELFF TRBV5-1 . TRBJ2-2 TRBD1
TGTGCCAGCAGTTTGTCAGGGGGCTTCGGCAATCAGCCCCAGCATTTT CASSLSGGFGNQPQHF TRBV28 . TRBJ1-5 TRBD1